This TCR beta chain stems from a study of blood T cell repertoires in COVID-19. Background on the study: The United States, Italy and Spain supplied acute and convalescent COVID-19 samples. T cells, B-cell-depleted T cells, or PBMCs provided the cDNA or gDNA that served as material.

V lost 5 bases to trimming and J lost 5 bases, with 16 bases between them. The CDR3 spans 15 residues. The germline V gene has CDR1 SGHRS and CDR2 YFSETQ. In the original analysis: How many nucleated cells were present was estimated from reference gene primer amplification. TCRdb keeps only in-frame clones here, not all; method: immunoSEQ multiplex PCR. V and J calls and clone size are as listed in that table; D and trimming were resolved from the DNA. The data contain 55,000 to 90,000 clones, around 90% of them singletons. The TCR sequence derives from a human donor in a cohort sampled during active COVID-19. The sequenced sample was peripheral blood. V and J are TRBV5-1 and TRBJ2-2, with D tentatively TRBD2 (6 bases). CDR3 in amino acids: CASRLPGDVTGELFF. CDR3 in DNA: TGCGCCAGCAGGTTACCGGGGGATGTAACCGGGGAGCTGTTTTTT.